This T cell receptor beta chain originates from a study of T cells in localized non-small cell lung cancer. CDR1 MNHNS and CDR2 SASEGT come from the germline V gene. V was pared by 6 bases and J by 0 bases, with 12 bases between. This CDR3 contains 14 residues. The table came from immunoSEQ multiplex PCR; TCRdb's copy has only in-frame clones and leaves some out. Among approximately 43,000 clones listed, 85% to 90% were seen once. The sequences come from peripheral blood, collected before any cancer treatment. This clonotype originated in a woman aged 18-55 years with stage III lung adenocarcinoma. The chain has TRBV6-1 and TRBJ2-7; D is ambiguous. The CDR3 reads CASRLTEASYEQYF. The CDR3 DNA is TGTGCCAGCAGGCTGACCGAAGCCTCCTACGAGCAGTACTTC.